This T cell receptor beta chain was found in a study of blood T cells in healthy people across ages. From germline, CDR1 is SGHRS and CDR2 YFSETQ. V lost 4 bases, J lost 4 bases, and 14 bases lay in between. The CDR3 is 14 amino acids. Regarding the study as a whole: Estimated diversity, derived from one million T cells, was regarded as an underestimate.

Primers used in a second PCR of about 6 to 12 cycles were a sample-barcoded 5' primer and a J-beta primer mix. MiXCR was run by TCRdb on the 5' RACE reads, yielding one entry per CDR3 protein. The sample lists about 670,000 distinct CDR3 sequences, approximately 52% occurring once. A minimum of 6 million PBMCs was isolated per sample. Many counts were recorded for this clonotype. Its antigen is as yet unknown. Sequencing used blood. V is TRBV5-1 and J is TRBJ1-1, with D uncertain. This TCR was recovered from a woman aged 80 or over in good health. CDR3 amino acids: CASSREVVGTEAFF. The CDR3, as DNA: TGCGCCAGCAGCAGGGAGGTTGTCGGCACTGAAGCTTTCTTT. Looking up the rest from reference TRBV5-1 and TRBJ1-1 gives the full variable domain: KAGVTQTPRYLIKTRGQQVTLSCSPISGHRSVSWYQQTPGQGLQFLFEYFSETQRNKGNFPGRFSGRQFSNSRSEMNVSTLELGDSALYLCASSREVVGTEAFFGQGTRLTVV.